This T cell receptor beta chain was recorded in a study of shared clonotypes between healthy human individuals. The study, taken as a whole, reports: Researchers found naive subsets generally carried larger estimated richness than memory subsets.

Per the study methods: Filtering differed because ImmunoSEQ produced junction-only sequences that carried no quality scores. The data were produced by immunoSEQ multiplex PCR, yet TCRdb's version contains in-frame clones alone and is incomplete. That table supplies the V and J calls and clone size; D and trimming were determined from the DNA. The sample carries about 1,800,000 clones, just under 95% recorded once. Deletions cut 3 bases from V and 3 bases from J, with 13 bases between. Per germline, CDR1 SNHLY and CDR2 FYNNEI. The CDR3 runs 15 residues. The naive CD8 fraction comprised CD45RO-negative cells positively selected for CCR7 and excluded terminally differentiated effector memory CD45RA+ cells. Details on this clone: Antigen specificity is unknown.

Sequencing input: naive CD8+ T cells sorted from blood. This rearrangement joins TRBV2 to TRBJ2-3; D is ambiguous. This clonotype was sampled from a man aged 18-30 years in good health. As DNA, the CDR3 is TGTGCCAGCAGTGATAGAACAGACGGGACAGATACGCAGTATTTT. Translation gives CASSDRTDGTDTQYF. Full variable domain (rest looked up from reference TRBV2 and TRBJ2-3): EPEVTQTPSHQVTQMGQEVILRCVPISNHLYFYWYRQILGQKVEFLVSFYNNEISEKSEIFDDQFSVERPDGSNFTLKIRSTKLEDSAMYFCASSDRTDGTDTQYFGPGTRLTVL.